The 17 T cell receptor beta chains listed next were all sequenced from one sample in a study of CD8+CD57+ T cells in acquired aplastic anemia. Profiling that covered TCR beta VDJ and CDR3 relied on genomic DNA as its template. TCRdb ran MiXCR on the reads and lists one entry per CDR3 protein. The sample records about 160,000 distinct CDR3 sequences, about 64% being singletons. Patients sequenced had flow cytometry evidence of CD8+CD57+ cell expansion. Sequenced: sorted CD4+, CD8+, or CD8+CD57+ T cells (not recorded which) from PBMCs. Receptors were obtained from a human donor with aplastic anemia.

This clonotype was counted once. The chain uses TRBV24-1 and TRBJ2-1; 7 bases agree with TRBD1. Unmatched junction bases numbered 16, after V lost 5 bases and J lost 10 bases. Per germline, CDR1 KGHDR and CDR2 SFDVKD. The CDR3 loop spans 16 amino acids. The CDR3: CATSGLRGLAQGEQFF. CDR3 coding DNA: TGTGCCACCAGTGGTTTAAGGGGGCTAGCTCAAGGAGAGCAGTTCTTC.

On this clonotype: A junction end diverges from the germline sequence, so it may reflect a read error. The genes are TRBV10-1 and TRBJ2-5, with D perhaps TRBD1 (6 bases). This CDR3 has 12 amino acids. CDR1 is WNHNN and CDR2 is SYGVQD in the germline V gene (reference sequence). The CDR3 DNA reads as TGCGCCAGCCAAGGACAGAGGGAGACCCAGTGCTTC. It yields the protein CASQGQRETQCF.

This clonotype showed up just a few times. The CDR3 sequence is CSARQATTYEQYF. The CDR3 DNA follows: TGCAGTGCGAGACAGGCCACAACCTACGAGCAGTACTTC. V gene TRBV20-1 combines with J gene TRBJ2-7; D is perhaps TRBD1 (6 bases). Germline lookup yields CDR1 DFQATT and CDR2 SNEGSKA (reference sequence). The CDR3 sequence is 13 residues long. Trimming pared 6 bases from V and 2 bases from J, leaving 14 bases between.

The V gene is TRBV9, the J gene TRBJ1-2; TRBD1 might be the D (6 bases). V was cut by 5 bases and J by 4 bases, with 15 bases left in between. The germline V gene has CDR1 SGDLS and CDR2 YYNGEE. CDR3 length: 14 amino acids. The CDR3 sequence: CASRPSGQFYGYTF. The CDR3 coding sequence is TGTGCCAGCAGGCCCTCTGGACAGTTCTATGGCTACACCTTC. The whole variable domain, filled in from reference TRBV9 and TRBJ1-2, reads DSGVTQTPKHLITATGQRVTLRCSPRSGDLSVYWYQQSLDQGLQFLIQYYNGEERAKGNILERFSAQQFPDLHSELNLSSLELGDSALYFCASRPSGQFYGYTFGSGTRLTVV.

The V and J genes are TRBV24-1 and TRBJ1-5; 8 bases line up with TRBD1. Germline lookup yields CDR1 KGHDR and CDR2 SFDVKD. The CDR3 totals 14 residues. The V segment lost 5 bases and the J segment 5 bases; nucleotides outside the gene matches: 4. DNA for the CDR3: TGTGCCACCAGTGGGCAGGGGGCAGATCAGCCCCAGCATTTT. Its translation is CATSGQGADQPQHF.

On this clonotype itself: It may be a read error: a sequence one base away is much more abundant. The CDR3 protein is CASSPGEPTEASF. DNA for the CDR3: TGTGCCAGCAGCCCAGGGGAGCCCACTGAAGCTTCCTTT. This chain links TRBV5-6 with TRBJ1-1; perhaps TRBD1 as D (6 bases). The V gene's germline CDR1 is SGHDT and CDR2 YYEEEE. The CDR3 totals 13 residues.

The rearrangement uses TRBV10-3 and TRBJ1-5; D is perhaps TRBD1 (5 bases). Trimming took 10 bases from V and 3 from J, leaving 19 bases between them. The germline V gene has CDR1 ENHRY and CDR2 SYGVKD. The CDR3 has 15 amino acids. The CDR3 loop is CASIPGTPYNQPQHF. The CDR3 bases are TGTGCCAGTATCCCCGGGACCCCTTACAATCAGCCCCAGCATTTT.

The chain links TRBV25-1 to TRBJ1-2, with a possible D match to TRBD1 (6 bases). This CDR3 has 12 residues. Germline values: CDR1 MGHDK, CDR2 SYGVNS. V was cut by 6 bases and J by 8 bases, with 13 bases left in between. CDR3 sequence: CASRDSERGYTF. CDR3 nucleotides: TGTGCCAGCAGGGACAGCGAAAGGGGCTACACCTTC.

The chain recombines TRBV7-9 with TRBJ2-7; D is unclear. The CDR3 is 12 amino acids. Germline CDR1 is SEHNR and CDR2 is FQNEAQ (reference sequence). V lost 1 base, J lost 6 bases, and 7 bases lay in between. The DNA for the CDR3 is TGTGCCAGCAGCTTAGGGACCGTCGAGCAGTACTTC. The encoded protein is CASSLGTVEQYF.

This clonotype was picked up one time. An end of the junction differs from the germline gene, which may be a read error. The chain uses TRBV20-1 and TRBJ1-6; D gene uncertain. There are 15 residues in the CDR3. Germline V lookup: CDR1 DFQATT, CDR2 SNEGSKA (reference sequence). This chain's CDR3 is CSAIQESSYNSPLHF. For the CDR3, the DNA is TGCAGTGCTATTCAGGAGAGCTCCTATAATTCACCCCTCCACTTC.

This clonotype has just one count. The CDR3: CATGTSQETQYF. CDR3 coding DNA: TGTGCCACCGGGACTAGTCAAGAGACCCAGTACTTC. The J gene is TRBJ2-5, the V gene TRBV12-3 or TRBV12-4; 8 nucleotides line up with TRBD2. Trimming removed 10 bases from V and 2 bases from J; junction bases left unmatched: 3. This CDR3 comprises 12 residues.

A word on this clonotype: Germline and junction disagree at one end, which may indicate a read error. The genes are TRBV10-3 and TRBJ2-7; D is perhaps TRBD1 (6 bases). The CDR3 sequence is 16 residues long. The V gene's germline CDR1 is ENHRY and CDR2 SYGVKD. CDR3 in DNA: TGTGCCAGCAGTTACTCACCCATACAGGGAATCTACGAGCAGTACTTC. Amino acid sequence: CASSYSPIQGIYEQYF.

The V call is TRBV5-1, the J call TRBJ2-2; D is undetermined. CDR1 and CDR2 (germline): SGHRS, YFSETQ. This CDR3 contains 12 residues. V shed 1 base and J shed 7 bases, with 5 bases lying between them. The CDR3 reads CASSLFVGELFF. In DNA form, the CDR3 reads TGCGCCAGCAGCTTGTTTGTCGGGGAGCTGTTTTTT.

The V gene is TRBV10-2, the J gene TRBJ2-3; TRBD2 matches 11 bases. This CDR3 comprises 14 residues. J was trimmed by 2 bases and V by 8 bases; bases with no gene match: 3. Germline V gene data show CDR1 as WSHSY and CDR2 as SAAADI. The CDR3 sequence: CASGGLAVTDTQYF. The DNA for the CDR3 is TGCGCCAGCGGGGGACTAGCGGTCACAGATACGCAGTATTTT.

V is TRBV25-1 and J is TRBJ2-2; the D gene is possibly TRBD2 (6 bases). Germline assignment: CDR1 MGHDK and CDR2 SYGVNS. This CDR3 is 13 amino acids long. The V and J ends lost 5 bases and 5 bases respectively, with 9 bases between them. CDR3 sequence: CASSTGRTGELFF. CDR3 in DNA: TGTGCCAGCAGTACGGGGAGGACCGGGGAGCTGTTTTTT.

The chain uses TRBV20-1 and TRBJ1-5, with D tentatively TRBD1 (6 bases). CDR3 size: 16 residues. Germline CDR1 DFQATT, CDR2 SNEGSKA (reference sequence). Deletions cut 0 bases from V and 0 bases from J, with 12 bases between. CDR3 in DNA: TGCAGTGCTAGAGAAGAGGGGGGGAATAGCAATCAGCCCCAGCATTTT. It codes for CSAREEGGNSNQPQHF.

The chain uses TRBV20-1 and TRBJ2-7, with 9 nucleotides matching TRBD2. From germline, CDR1 is DFQATT and CDR2 SNEGSKA (reference sequence). Unmatched junction bases numbered 6, after V lost 5 bases and J lost 4 bases. CDR3 size: 13 residues. The CDR3 protein is CSARRGGRYEQYF. CDR3 DNA sequence: TGCAGTGCTCGGCGGGGGGGCCGGTACGAGCAGTACTTC.